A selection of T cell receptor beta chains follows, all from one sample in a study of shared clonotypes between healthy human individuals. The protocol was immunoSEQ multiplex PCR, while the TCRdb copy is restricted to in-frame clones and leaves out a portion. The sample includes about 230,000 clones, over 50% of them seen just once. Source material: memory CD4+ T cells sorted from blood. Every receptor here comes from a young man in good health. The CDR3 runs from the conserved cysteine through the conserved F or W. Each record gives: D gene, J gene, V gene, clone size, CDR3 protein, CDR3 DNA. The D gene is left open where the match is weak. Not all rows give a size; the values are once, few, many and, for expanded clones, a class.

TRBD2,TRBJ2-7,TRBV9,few,CASSVETGGPYEQYF,TGTGCCAGCAGCGTAGAGACGGGAGGGCCCTACGAGCAGTACTTC
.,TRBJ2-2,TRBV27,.,CASSLDSPGPRTGELFF,TGTGCCAGCAGTTTAGACTCCCCGGGGCCGAGGACCGGGGAGCTGTTTTTT
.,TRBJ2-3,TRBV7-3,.,CASSSDFTDTQYF,TGTGCCAGCAGTTCGGACTTCACAGATACGCAGTATTTT
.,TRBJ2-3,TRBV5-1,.,CASSPGVTDTQYF,TGCGCCAGCAGCCCGGGAGTAACAGATACGCAGTATTTT
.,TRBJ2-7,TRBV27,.,CASSFQAGTEQYF,TGTGCCAGCAGTTTTCAAGCCGGGACGGAGCAGTACTTC
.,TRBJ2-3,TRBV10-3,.,CAISERAKTSTDTQYF,TGTGCCATCAGTGAGAGGGCCAAAACTAGCACAGATACGCAGTATTTT
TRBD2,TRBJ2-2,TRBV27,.,CASSLTGTTTGELFF,TGTGCCAGCAGCCTTACCGGGACTACCACCGGGGAGCTGTTTTTT
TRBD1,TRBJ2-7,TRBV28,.,CASSSTGISPYEQYF,TGTGCCAGCAGCTCGACAGGGATCTCCCCCTACGAGCAGTACTTC
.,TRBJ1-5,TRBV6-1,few,CASSEAGWGNQPQHF,TGTGCCAGCAGTGAAGCGGGTTGGGGGAATCAGCCCCAGCATTTT
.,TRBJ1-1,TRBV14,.,CASSQGWGTLAMNTEAFF,TGTGCCAGCAGCCAAGGTTGGGGGACACTTGCCATGAACACTGAAGCTTTCTTT
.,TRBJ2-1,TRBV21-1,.,CASSKSGTTLYNEQFF,TGTGCCAGCAGCAAGTCAGGGACGACGTTATACAATGAGCAGTTCTTC
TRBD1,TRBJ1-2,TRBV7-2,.,CASSVRQGARGYTF,TGTGCCAGCAGCGTCCGACAGGGGGCTCGTGGCTACACCTTC
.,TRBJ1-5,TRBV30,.,CAWSDGWDQPQHF,TGTGCCTGGAGCGACGGATGGGATCAGCCCCAGCATTTT
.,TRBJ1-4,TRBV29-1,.,CSVGGSPATNEKLFF,TGCAGCGTCGGTGGCTCTCCCGCAACTAATGAAAAACTGTTTTTT
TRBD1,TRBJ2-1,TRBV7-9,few,CASTAGTGIFNEQFF,TGTGCCAGCACCGCCGGGACAGGGATTTTTAATGAGCAGTTCTTC
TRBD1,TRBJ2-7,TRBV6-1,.,CASSEGGTGIYEQYF,TGTGCCAGCAGTGAAGGAGGGACAGGGATCTACGAGCAGTACTTC
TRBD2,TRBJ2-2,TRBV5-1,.,CASSFPRVAGGPSYTGELFF,TGCGCCAGCAGCTTCCCCAGGGTAGCGGGAGGGCCATCGTACACCGGGGAGCTGTTTTTT
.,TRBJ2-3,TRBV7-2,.,CASSLGRLRTDTQYF,TGTGCCAGCAGCTTAGGGAGACTCCGCACAGATACGCAGTATTTT
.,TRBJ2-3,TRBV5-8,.,CASSLRGADTQYF,TGTGCCAGCAGCTTGAGGGGCGCAGATACGCAGTATTTT
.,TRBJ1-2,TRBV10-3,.,CAISGGKVNYGYTF,TGTGCCATCAGTGGGGGCAAGGTAAACTATGGCTACACCTTC
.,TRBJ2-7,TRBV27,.,CASSQRPSYEQYF,TGTGCCAGCAGCCAACGCCCCTCCTACGAGCAGTACTTC
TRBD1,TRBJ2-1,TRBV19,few,CATRQGAYNEQFF,TGTGCCACCCGACAGGGAGCTTACAATGAGCAGTTCTTC
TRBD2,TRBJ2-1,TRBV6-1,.,CASRTSGDYNEQFF,TGTGCCAGCAGGACTAGCGGGGATTACAATGAGCAGTTCTTC
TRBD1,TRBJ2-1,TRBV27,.,CASKTSTGVGEQFF,TGTGCCAGCAAAACGTCGACAGGGGTTGGGGAGCAGTTCTTC
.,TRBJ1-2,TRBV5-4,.,CASSLGQEGVYGYTF,TGTGCCAGCAGCTTAGGTCAGGAAGGAGTCTATGGCTACACCTTC
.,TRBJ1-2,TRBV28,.,CASSSLLGMDGYTF,TGTGCCAGCAGTTCCTTGTTGGGGATGGATGGCTACACCTTC
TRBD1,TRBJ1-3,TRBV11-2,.,CASTWGAGQNSGNTIYF,TGTGCCAGCACCTGGGGGGCGGGACAGAACTCTGGAAACACCATATATTTT
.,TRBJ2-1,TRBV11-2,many,CASSLGDPQYEQFF,TGTGCCAGCAGCTTAGGGGACCCGCAGTATGAGCAGTTCTTC
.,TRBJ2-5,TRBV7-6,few,CASSLSFRLQETQYF,TGTGCCAGCAGCTTGTCTTTCAGACTTCAAGAGACCCAGTACTTC
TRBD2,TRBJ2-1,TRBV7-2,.,CASSLAPGLAGGGEFF,TGTGCCAGCAGCTTAGCGCCGGGACTAGCGGGAGGGGGGGAGTTCTTC
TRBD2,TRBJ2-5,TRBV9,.,CASSDGLAGRGETQYF,TGTGCCAGCAGCGACGGACTAGCGGGAAGGGGAGAGACCCAGTACTTC
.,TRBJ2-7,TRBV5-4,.,CASSSATDSPYEQYF,TGTGCCAGCAGCTCCGCCACGGACTCCCCTTACGAGCAGTACTTC
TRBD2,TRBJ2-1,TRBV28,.,CASRVTSGRAYEQFF,TGTGCCAGCAGAGTTACTAGCGGGAGGGCCTATGAGCAGTTCTTC
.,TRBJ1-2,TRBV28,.,CASSSPGYGYTF,TGTGCCAGCAGTTCCCCAGGGTATGGCTACACCTTC
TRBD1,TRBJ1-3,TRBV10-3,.,CAIRDRGQRNTIYF,TGTGCCATCAGGGACAGGGGGCAAAGAAACACCATATATTTT
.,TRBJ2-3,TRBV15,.,CATTRFGGPTDTQYF,TGTGCCACTACGAGGTTCGGGGGCCCCACAGATACGCAGTATTTT
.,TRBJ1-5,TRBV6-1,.,CASSEVVSGAQHF,TGTGCCAGCAGTGAAGTCGTTTCGGGTGCCCAGCATTTT
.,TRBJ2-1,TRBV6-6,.,CASSSGRTAAYNEQFF,TGTGCCAGCAGTTCCGGTCGGACAGCGGCCTACAATGAGCAGTTCTTC